In its sample, the clone carrying this T cell receptor beta chain was seen many times. What it binds is unknown. One entry per CDR3 protein results from TCRdb running MiXCR on the 5' RACE reads. The sample includes some 14,000 distinct CDR3 sequences, roughly 3.4% seen only once; the top ten take 6% to 8.5%. The data were obtained in a study of spatial heterogeneity in lung cancer. Sample time point: sample taken at primary tumor resection. V lost 2 bases and J lost 7, with 17 bases in between. CDR1 is DFQATT, CDR2 SNEGSKA, per germline (reference sequence). This CDR3 spans 14 amino acids. Study outcomes and limitations: Intratumoral expanded alpha and beta TCR counts were found to track tumor mutation counts.

The specimen was lung tumor tissue, collected at surgery. The chain uses TRBV20-1 and TRBJ2-5; a weak D match, TRBD1 (6 bases). The receptor comes from a male donor with early-stage non-small cell lung cancer. For the CDR3, the DNA is TGCAGTGCTAGACTCCGGACAGCGACGGGGACCCAGTACTTC. The encoded protein is CSARLRTATGTQYF.